A single sample gave rise to the 18 T cell receptor beta chains below, sequenced in a study of cytomegalovirus exposure and HLA in healthy donors. The PCR employed 60 Vbeta primers together with 13 Jbeta primers. The repertoire was sequenced with immunoSEQ multiplex PCR; TCRdb's copy has only in-frame clones and lacks some. The repertoire holds 150,000 to 200,000 clones, roughly 82% seen once, with over 1.2% in the top ten. The material sequenced was PBMCs. The receptors here all came from a girl under 18 in good health and CMV-seropositive.

This chain connects TRBV7-9 to TRBJ2-3; 14 positions match TRBD2. The length of the CDR3 is 17 residues. V dropped 5 bases and J dropped 2; count of bases not matched to a gene: 6. The germline CDR1 and CDR2 sequences are SEHNR and FQNEAQ (reference sequence). The CDR3 sequence is CASSLVTSGRDTDTQYF. The CDR3 region has the DNA TGTGCCAGCAGCCTCGTGACTAGCGGGAGGGACACAGATACGCAGTATTTT.

The chain has TRBV5-6 and TRBJ1-2; D may be TRBD1 (5 bases). CDR3 size: 14 residues. V shed 3 bases and J shed 12 bases, with 21 bases lying between them. Looked up from germline, CDR1 is SGHDT and CDR2 is YYEEEE. The CDR3 DNA reads TGTGCCAGCAGCTCCACGGGGAGGGGTCTGTTTGACACCTTC. Translation gives CASSSTGRGLFDTF. The entire variable domain, with the rest obtained from reference TRBV5-6 and TRBJ1-2, is as follows: DAGVTQSPTHLIKTRGQQVTLRCSPKSGHDTVSWYQQALGQGPQFIFQYYEEEERQRGNFPDRFSGHQFPNYSSELNVNALLLGDSALYLCASSSTGRGLFDTFGSGTRLTVV.

The rearrangement uses TRBV28 and TRBJ2-3; D might be TRBD2 (5 bases). V lost 3 bases and J lost 2, with 12 bases in between. The CDR3 consists of 15 residues. Germline assignment: CDR1 MDHEN and CDR2 SYDVKM. Here the CDR3 DNA reads TGTGCCAGCAGTTTGCCGGGAATCCTCACAGATACGCAGTATTTT. It encodes CASSLPGILTDTQYF.

V is TRBV18 and J is TRBJ1-2; D remains ambiguous. Deletions cut 2 bases from V and 1 base from J, with 11 bases between. The CDR3 extends over 15 amino acids. CDR1 KGHSH and CDR2 LQKENI come from the germline V gene. CDR3: CASSPLGYLNYGYTF. CDR3 bases: TGTGCCAGCTCACCATTGGGCTACCTTAACTATGGCTACACCTTC.

This clone came up once. This chain uses TRBV11-2 with TRBJ1-1, with TRBD1 identical over 7 bases. V shed 4 bases and J 2 bases; nucleotides not matched to a gene: 13. CDR1 and CDR2 from the germline V gene are SGHAT and FQNNGV. The CDR3 is made up of 17 amino acids. The CDR3 loop reads CASSSTPGDSFNTEAFF. The DNA for the CDR3 is TGTGCCAGCAGCTCTACCCCTGGGGACAGTTTCAACACTGAAGCTTTCTTT.

This clone has just a few counts. The chain recombines TRBV27 with TRBJ2-7; perhaps TRBD2 as D (6 bases). CDR1 and CDR2 (germline): MNHEY, SMNVEV (reference sequence). V lost 7 bases to trimming and J lost 1 base, with 11 bases between them. The CDR3 has 13 residues. CDR3: CASTTAGSYEQYF. The DNA of the CDR3 is TGTGCCAGCACCACGGCGGGATCCTACGAGCAGTACTTC.

The count of this clone is one. The gene calls are TRBV5-1 and TRBJ2-5; D uncertain. CDR1 SGHRS and CDR2 YFSETQ come from the germline V gene. Trimming took 0 bases from V and 0 from J, leaving 6 bases between them. This CDR3 is 14 amino acids long. In nucleotides, the CDR3 is TGCGCCAGCAGCTTGGTGTCGGACCAAGAGACCCAGTACTTC. Protein: CASSLVSDQETQYF.

In this sample, this clone turned up once. CDR3 protein: CASSHTQGNTGELFF. The CDR3 DNA is TGTGCCAGCAGTCACACCCAGGGGAACACCGGGGAGCTGTTTTTT. The gene calls are TRBV28 and TRBJ2-2; tentatively, D is TRBD1 (5 bases). CDR1 is MDHEN, CDR2 SYDVKM, per germline. The CDR3 totals 15 residues. Between the trimmed V and J ends, which lost 5 bases and 1 base, there was a span of 11 bases. Together with reference TRBV28 and TRBJ2-2, the CDR3 gives the full variable domain: DVKVTQSSRYLVKRTGEKVFLECVQDMDHENMFWYRQDPGLGLRLIYFSYDVKMKEKGDIPEGYSVSREKKERFSLILESASTNQTSMYLCASSHTQGNTGELFFGEGSRLTVL.

The gene calls are TRBV30 and TRBJ2-5; TRBD2 matches at 12 bases. The CDR3 contains 16 residues. V lost 5 bases to trimming and J lost 4 bases; unmatched junction nucleotides: 11. In germline, CDR1 is GTSNPN, CDR2 SVGIG (reference sequence). The CDR3 protein is CAWATGLAGRGETQYF. The CDR3 nucleotides are TGTGCCTGGGCCACAGGACTAGCGGGGAGAGGAGAGACCCAGTACTTC.

With regard to this clone: Other DNA sequences from this sample encode an identical CDR3 as well. This CDR3 reads CASSPGGEETQYF. CDR3 sequence (DNA): TGTGCCAGCTCACCAGGGGGCGAAGAGACCCAGTACTTC. This chain joins TRBV18 and TRBJ2-5; tentative D call: TRBD1 (6 bases). Per germline, CDR1 KGHSH and CDR2 LQKENI. There are 13 residues in the CDR3. V shed 2 bases and J shed 3 bases, with 7 bases lying between them. The full variable domain, its missing parts supplied by reference TRBV18 and TRBJ2-5, is NAGVMQNPRHLVRRRGQEARLRCSPMKGHSHVYWYRQLPEEGLKFMVYLQKENIIDESGMPKERFSAEFPKEGPSILRIQQVVRGDSAAYFCASSPGGEETQYFGPGTRLLVL.

V and J are TRBV4-3 and TRBJ2-1; D call uncertain. The V end lost 0 bases, the J end lost 8 bases, and 14 bases lay between the germline ends. The CDR3 consists of 15 residues. CDR1 and CDR2 from the germline V gene are LGHNA and YSLEER. The CDR3 DNA reads TGCGCCAGCAGCCAAGATACCCCGAGCTTCTATGAGCAGTTCTTC. Amino acid sequence: CASSQDTPSFYEQFF.

The genes are TRBV5-1 and TRBJ2-7; 8 bases are a match to TRBD1. The ends lost 1 base at V and 5 bases at J; junction bases unmatched: 5. The CDR3 loop spans 14 amino acids. Germline V gives CDR1 SGHRS, CDR2 YFSETQ. The CDR3 spells CASSLTGGYNEQYF. Here the CDR3 DNA reads TGCGCCAGCAGCTTGACAGGGGGATATAACGAGCAGTACTTC.

This clone occurred a few times. The V gene is TRBV14, the J gene TRBJ1-1; 8 bases fit TRBD1. Germline lookup yields CDR1 SGHDN and CDR2 FVKESK. The CDR3 length is 13 residues. J lost 7 bases, V lost 4 bases, and 5 bases had no gene match. The CDR3 here is CASSPGQGLEAFF. CDR3 nucleotide sequence: TGTGCCAGCAGCCCTGGACAGGGACTTGAAGCTTTCTTT.

The DNA of the CDR3 is TGTGCCAGCAGTCCTGACAGGGGAGATCAGCCCCAGCATTTT. This translates into CASSPDRGDQPQHF. The chain carries TRBV6-6 and TRBJ1-5, with 8 bases aligning to TRBD1. From germline, CDR1 is MNHNY and CDR2 SVGAGI (reference sequence). CDR3 size: 14 residues. The ends lost 5 bases at V and 5 bases at J; junction bases unmatched: 5.

This clone showed up just once. V and J are TRBV29-1 and TRBJ1-4; a possible D gene is TRBD1 (6 bases). Trimming removed 3 bases at V and 8 bases at J, with 13 bases between. CDR1 and CDR2 (germline): SQVTM, ANQGSEA. This CDR3 contains 13 residues. The CDR3 DNA reads TGCAGCGTTGAGGCAGGGGATAGGGAAAAACTGTTTTTT. Translation: CSVEAGDREKLFF.

This chain links TRBV18 with TRBJ1-1; D possibly corresponds to TRBD1 (5 bases). CDR3 length: 15 amino acids. Deletions cut 3 bases from V and 5 bases from J, with 16 bases between. In germline, CDR1 is KGHSH, CDR2 LQKENI. The CDR3 nucleotides read TGTGCCAGCTCACCCCCAGGGTCAAGGGTGACTGAAGCTTTCTTT. Amino acids: CASSPPGSRVTEAFF.

This clone has more than one count but fewer than ten. The V call is TRBV6-4, the J call TRBJ2-6; D may be TRBD1 (6 bases). The germline gives CDR1 MRHNA, CDR2 SNTAGT. Trimming pared 4 bases from V and 0 bases from J, leaving 7 bases between. This CDR3 spans 15 amino acids. CDR3 amino acids: CASSGDTSGANVLTF. The DNA of the CDR3 is TGTGCCAGCAGTGGGGACACCTCTGGGGCCAACGTCCTGACTTTC.

The CDR3 coding sequence is TGTGCCAGCAGTGACTCTAGCGGGAGAAGTGATGAGCAGTTCTTC. Translating gives CASSDSSGRSDEQFF. The rearrangement uses TRBV6-4 and TRBJ2-1; 9 positions match TRBD2. Trimming cost V 0 bases and J 8 bases; bases outside gene matches: 5. The CDR3 sequence is 15 residues long. Per the germline V gene, CDR1 is MRHNA and CDR2 is SNTAGT.